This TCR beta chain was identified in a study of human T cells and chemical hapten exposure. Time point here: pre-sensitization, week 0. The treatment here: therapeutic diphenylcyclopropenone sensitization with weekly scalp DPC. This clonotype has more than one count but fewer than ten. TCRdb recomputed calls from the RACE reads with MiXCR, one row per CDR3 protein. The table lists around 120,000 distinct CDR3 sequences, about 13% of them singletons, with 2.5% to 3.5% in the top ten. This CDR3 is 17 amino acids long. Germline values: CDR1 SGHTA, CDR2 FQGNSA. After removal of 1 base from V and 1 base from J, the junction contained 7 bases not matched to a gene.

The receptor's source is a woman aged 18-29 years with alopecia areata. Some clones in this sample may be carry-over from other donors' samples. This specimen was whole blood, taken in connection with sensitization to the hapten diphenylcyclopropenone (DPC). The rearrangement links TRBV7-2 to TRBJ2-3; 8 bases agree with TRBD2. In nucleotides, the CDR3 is TGTGCCAGCAGCTTAGGGGGTAGCGGGGTCGGCACAGATACGCAGTATTTT. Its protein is CASSLGGSGVGTDTQYF.